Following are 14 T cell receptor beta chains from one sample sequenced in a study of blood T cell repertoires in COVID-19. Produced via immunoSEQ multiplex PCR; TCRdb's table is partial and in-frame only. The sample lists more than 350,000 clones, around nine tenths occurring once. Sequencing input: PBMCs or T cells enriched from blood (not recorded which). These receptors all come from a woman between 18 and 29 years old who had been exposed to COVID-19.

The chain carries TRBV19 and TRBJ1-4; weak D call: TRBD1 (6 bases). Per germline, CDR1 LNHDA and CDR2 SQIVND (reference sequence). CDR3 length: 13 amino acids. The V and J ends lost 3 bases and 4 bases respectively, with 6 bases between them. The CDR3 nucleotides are TGTGCCAGTAGTATGGGACATAATGAAAAACTGTTTTTT. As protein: CASSMGHNEKLFF.

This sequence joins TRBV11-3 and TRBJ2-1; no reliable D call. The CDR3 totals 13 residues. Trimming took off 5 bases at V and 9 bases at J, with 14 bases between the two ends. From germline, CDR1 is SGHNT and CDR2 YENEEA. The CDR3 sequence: CASSAIEVGEQFF. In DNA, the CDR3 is TGTGCCAGCAGCGCAATAGAGGTGGGTGAGCAGTTCTTC.

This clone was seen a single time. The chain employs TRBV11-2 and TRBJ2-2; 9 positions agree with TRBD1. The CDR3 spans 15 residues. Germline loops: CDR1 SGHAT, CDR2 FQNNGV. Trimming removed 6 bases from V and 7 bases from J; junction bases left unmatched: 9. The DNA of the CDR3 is TGTGCCAGCAGACAGTCTGGACAGGGGCGCGGGGAGCTGTTTTTT. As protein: CASRQSGQGRGELFF.

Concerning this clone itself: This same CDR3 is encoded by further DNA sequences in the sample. CDR3 in amino acids: CASSRDRGSYEQYF. The CDR3, as DNA: TGTGCCAGCAGCCGGGACAGGGGTTCCTACGAGCAGTACTTC. This sequence joins TRBV11-2 and TRBJ2-7; 10 bases are shared with TRBD1. Trimming took 5 bases from V and 1 from J; bases not matched to a gene: 2. The length of the CDR3 is 14 residues. The V gene's germline CDR1 is SGHAT and CDR2 FQNNGV.

The CDR3 spells CASSQGRAYYSEQFF. DNA for the CDR3: TGTGCCAGCAGCCAAGGCAGGGCTTACTATAGTGAGCAGTTCTTC. This chain uses TRBV28 with TRBJ2-1; a possible D gene is TRBD1 (5 bases). Germline values: CDR1 MDHEN, CDR2 SYDVKM. The CDR3 is 15 amino acids. V lost 6 bases and J 9 bases, leaving 21 bases between the germline ends.

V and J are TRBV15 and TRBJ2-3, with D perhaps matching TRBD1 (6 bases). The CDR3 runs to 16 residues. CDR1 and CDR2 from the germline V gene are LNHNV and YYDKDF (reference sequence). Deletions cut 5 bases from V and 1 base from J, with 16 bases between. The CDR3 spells CATSVIVDRGTDTQYF. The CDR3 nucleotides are TGTGCCACCAGCGTAATCGTGGACAGAGGCACAGATACGCAGTATTTT.

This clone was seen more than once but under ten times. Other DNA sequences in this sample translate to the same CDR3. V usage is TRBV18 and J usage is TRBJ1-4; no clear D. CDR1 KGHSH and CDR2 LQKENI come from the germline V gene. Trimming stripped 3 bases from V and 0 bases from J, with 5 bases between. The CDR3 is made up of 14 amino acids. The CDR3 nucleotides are TGTGCCAGCTCACCTTCCTCAACTAATGAAAAACTGTTTTTT. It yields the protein CASSPSSTNEKLFF.

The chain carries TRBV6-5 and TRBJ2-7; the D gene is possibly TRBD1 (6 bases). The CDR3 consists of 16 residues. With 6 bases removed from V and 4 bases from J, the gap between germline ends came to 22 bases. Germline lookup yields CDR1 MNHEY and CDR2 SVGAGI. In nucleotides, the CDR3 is TGTGCCAGCAGATACCCCACAGGGAAAACTCTATACGAGCAGTACTTC. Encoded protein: CASRYPTGKTLYEQYF.

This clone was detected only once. The DNA of the CDR3 is TGTGCCAGCAGCCAAGATCGAGGTAGCGGGAGGCCGCAGTTCTTC. Translation gives CASSQDRGSGRPQFF. This chain uses TRBV4-2 with TRBJ2-1, with 10 bases lining up with TRBD2. With V trimmed by 0 bases and J by 12 bases, 8 bases remained unmatched. This CDR3 is 15 amino acids long. Germline V gene lookup returns CDR1 LGHNA and CDR2 YNFKEQ.

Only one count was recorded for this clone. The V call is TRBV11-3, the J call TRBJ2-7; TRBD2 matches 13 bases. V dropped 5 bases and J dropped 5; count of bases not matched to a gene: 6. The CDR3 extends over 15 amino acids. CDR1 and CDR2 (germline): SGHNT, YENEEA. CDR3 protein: CASSTGGLAGDEQYF. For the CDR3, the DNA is TGTGCCAGCAGCACAGGAGGACTAGCGGGAGACGAGCAGTACTTC.

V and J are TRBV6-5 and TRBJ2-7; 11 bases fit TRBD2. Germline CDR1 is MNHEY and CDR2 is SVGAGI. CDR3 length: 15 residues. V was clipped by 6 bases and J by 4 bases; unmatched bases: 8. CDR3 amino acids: CASSAPGLAVYEQYF. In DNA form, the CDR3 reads TGTGCCAGCAGCGCTCCGGGACTAGCGGTTTACGAGCAGTACTTC.

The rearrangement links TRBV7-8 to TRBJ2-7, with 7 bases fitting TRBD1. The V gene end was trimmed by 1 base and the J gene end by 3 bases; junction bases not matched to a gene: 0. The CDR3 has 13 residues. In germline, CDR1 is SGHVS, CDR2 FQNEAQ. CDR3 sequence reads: CASSLDRGYEQYF. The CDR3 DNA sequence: TGTGCCAGCAGCTTAGACAGGGGCTACGAGCAGTACTTC. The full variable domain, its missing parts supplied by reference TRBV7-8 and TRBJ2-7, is GAGVSQSPRYKVAKRGQDVALRCDPISGHVSLFWYQQALGQGPEFLTYFQNEAQLDKSGLPSDRFFAERPEGSVSTLKIQRTQQEDSAVYLCASSLDRGYEQYFGPGTRLTVT.

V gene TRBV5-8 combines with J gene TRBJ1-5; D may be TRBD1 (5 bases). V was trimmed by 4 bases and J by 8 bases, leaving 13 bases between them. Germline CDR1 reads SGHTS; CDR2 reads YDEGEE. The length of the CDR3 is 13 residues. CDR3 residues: CASSRGRTEPQHF. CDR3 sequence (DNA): TGTGCCAGCAGCCGGGGGAGAACGGAGCCCCAGCATTTT.

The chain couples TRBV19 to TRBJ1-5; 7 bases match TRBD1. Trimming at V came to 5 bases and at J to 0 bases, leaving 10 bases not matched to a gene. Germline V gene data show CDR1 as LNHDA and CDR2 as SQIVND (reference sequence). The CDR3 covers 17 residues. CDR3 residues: CASSPEGGVYSNQPQHF. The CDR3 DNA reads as TGTGCCAGTAGTCCAGAAGGGGGCGTTTATAGCAATCAGCCCCAGCATTTT.